The rows below give T cell receptor beta chains drawn from one sample of a study of cytomegalovirus exposure and HLA in healthy donors. Method: immunoSEQ multiplex PCR; TCRdb's copy keeps in-frame clones and lacks some. The profile shows over 120,000 clones, around 10% of them singletons. Sequenced input: PBMCs. These receptors were obtained from a man in his forties or fifties in good health and CMV-seronegative. Both conserved end residues are part of each CDR3. The order of the fields is clone size, D gene, V gene, J gene, CDR3 length, CDR3 DNA, CDR3 protein. A D gene is named only where the DNA matches it firmly. Part of the rows lack a size; the others show once, few, many or a class for expanded clones.

clone_size: -
d_call: TRBD1
v_call: TRBV28
j_call: TRBJ1-5
cdr3_length: 16
cdr3_nt: TGTGCCAGCAGTATTATAGGACAGGGCAGCAATCAGCCCCAGCATTTT
cdr3_aa: CASSIIGQGSNQPQHF

clone_size: -
d_call: -
v_call: TRBV29-1
j_call: TRBJ1-1
cdr3_length: 13
cdr3_nt: TGCAGCGTGGTACAAGGGGAGGCCACTGAAGCTTTCTTT
cdr3_aa: CSVVQGEATEAFF

clone_size: few
d_call: TRBD2
v_call: TRBV28
j_call: TRBJ2-3
cdr3_length: 14
cdr3_nt: TGTGCCAGCAGTGGAGCGGGAAACACAGATACGCAGTATTTT
cdr3_aa: CASSGAGNTDTQYF

clone_size: -
d_call: -
v_call: TRBV2
j_call: TRBJ1-6
cdr3_length: 16
cdr3_nt: TGTGCCAGCAGCCGGGGACTCAAACTTAGGAATTCACCCCTCCACTTT
cdr3_aa: CASSRGLKLRNSPLHF

clone_size: few
d_call: TRBD1
v_call: TRBV30
j_call: TRBJ2-7
cdr3_length: 15
cdr3_nt: TGTGCCTGGAGTCCCGATCCCGGGACAGGGGGCGAGCAGTACTTC
cdr3_aa: CAWSPDPGTGGEQYF

clone_size: -
d_call: -
v_call: TRBV19
j_call: TRBJ1-1
cdr3_length: 15
cdr3_nt: TGTGCCAGTAGCCACCGGGGGGGGGACCGAACTGAAGCTTTCTTT
cdr3_aa: CASSHRGGDRTEAFF

clone_size: -
d_call: TRBD1
v_call: TRBV11-2
j_call: TRBJ1-4
cdr3_length: 14
cdr3_nt: TGTGCCAGCAGCCGGGACAGGGTTAATGAAAAACTGTTTTTT
cdr3_aa: CASSRDRVNEKLFF

clone_size: -
d_call: -
v_call: TRBV7-2
j_call: TRBJ1-1
cdr3_length: 13
cdr3_nt: TGTGCCAGCAGCTTCAACAGCCCCAACAGGGCTTTCTTT
cdr3_aa: CASSFNSPNRAFF

clone_size: few
d_call: -
v_call: TRBV25-1
j_call: TRBJ1-1
cdr3_length: 11
cdr3_nt: TGTGCCAGCAGTGGAGGGGGTTTTGCTTTCTTT
cdr3_aa: CASSGGGFAFF

clone_size: few
d_call: -
v_call: TRBV14
j_call: TRBJ1-1
cdr3_length: 13
cdr3_nt: TGTGCCAGCAGCCAGCAGGGATACACTGAAGCTTTCTTT
cdr3_aa: CASSQQGYTEAFF

clone_size: -
d_call: TRBD1
v_call: TRBV29-1
j_call: TRBJ2-5
cdr3_length: 12
cdr3_nt: TGCAGCGTTGACGACAGGGAACGCGTGCAGTACTTC
cdr3_aa: CSVDDRERVQYF

clone_size: few
d_call: TRBD1
v_call: TRBV16
j_call: TRBJ1-2
cdr3_length: 14
cdr3_nt: TGTGCCAGCAGCCCCGGACAGGGGAGCTATGGCTACACCTTC
cdr3_aa: CASSPGQGSYGYTF

clone_size: few
d_call: -
v_call: TRBV30
j_call: TRBJ1-6
cdr3_length: 14
cdr3_nt: TGTGCCTGGAGTGTTCGGGAGGTTAATTCACCCCTCCACTTT
cdr3_aa: CAWSVREVNSPLHF

clone_size: -
d_call: -
v_call: TRBV11-2
j_call: TRBJ1-2
cdr3_length: 14
cdr3_nt: TGTGCCAGCAGCTTAGTTCGACAGCCTATTGGCTACACCTTC
cdr3_aa: CASSLVRQPIGYTF

clone_size: -
d_call: -
v_call: TRBV5-1
j_call: TRBJ2-3
cdr3_length: 15
cdr3_nt: TGCGCCAGCAGCCGGGGGACGGCGGTGGCAGATACGCAGTATTTT
cdr3_aa: CASSRGTAVADTQYF

clone_size: -
d_call: TRBD1
v_call: TRBV11-3
j_call: TRBJ2-5
cdr3_length: 13
cdr3_nt: TGTGCCAGCAGCCAGGACAGGGAAGAGACCCAGTACTTC
cdr3_aa: CASSQDREETQYF

clone_size: -
d_call: TRBD2
v_call: TRBV18
j_call: TRBJ2-1
cdr3_length: 16
cdr3_nt: TGTGCCAGCTCACCGAACTGGACTAGCGGTTACAATGAGCAGTTCTTC
cdr3_aa: CASSPNWTSGYNEQFF

clone_size: -
d_call: -
v_call: TRBV5-8
j_call: TRBJ1-1
cdr3_length: 16
cdr3_nt: TGTGCCAGCCCCCCCCCATCGGTGACTATGAACACTGAAGCTTTCTTT
cdr3_aa: CASPPPSVTMNTEAFF

clone_size: -
d_call: -
v_call: TRBV5-4
j_call: TRBJ2-3
cdr3_length: 13
cdr3_nt: TGTGCCAGCAGCCCGACCGGGGTGGGTACGCAGTATTTT
cdr3_aa: CASSPTGVGTQYF

clone_size: few
d_call: -
v_call: TRBV5-3
j_call: TRBJ2-3
cdr3_length: 17
cdr3_nt: TGTGCCAGAAGCCGCAACCCAGGGCAGGCCAGCACAGATACGCAGTATTTT
cdr3_aa: CARSRNPGQASTDTQYF

clone_size: -
d_call: TRBD1
v_call: TRBV23-1
j_call: TRBJ1-2
cdr3_length: 12
cdr3_nt: TGCGCCAGCAGAGGGGGCGGCTATGGCTACACCTTC
cdr3_aa: CASRGGGYGYTF

clone_size: few
d_call: TRBD2
v_call: TRBV6-6
j_call: TRBJ2-7
cdr3_length: 15
cdr3_nt: TGTGCCAGCAGTTTCGGTAGCGGGAGTAGTCCCGAGCAGTACTTC
cdr3_aa: CASSFGSGSSPEQYF

clone_size: few
d_call: -
v_call: TRBV11-2
j_call: TRBJ1-1
cdr3_length: 14
cdr3_nt: TGTGCCAGCAGCTTACGTAGGACTTTCACTGAAGCTTTCTTT
cdr3_aa: CASSLRRTFTEAFF

clone_size: -
d_call: -
v_call: TRBV5-1
j_call: TRBJ1-5
cdr3_length: 14
cdr3_nt: TGCGCCAGCAGCTTGGGGGCAGAGAATCAGCCCCAGCATTTT
cdr3_aa: CASSLGAENQPQHF

clone_size: -
d_call: -
v_call: TRBV11-3
j_call: TRBJ1-1
cdr3_length: 14
cdr3_nt: TGTGCCAGCAGCGCCACCAGGGCCCCCACTGAAGCTTTCTTT
cdr3_aa: CASSATRAPTEAFF

clone_size: -
d_call: -
v_call: TRBV18
j_call: TRBJ1-2
cdr3_length: 15
cdr3_nt: TGTGCCAGCTCACAGGAGACGGATACTAACTATGGCTACACCTTC
cdr3_aa: CASSQETDTNYGYTF

clone_size: few
d_call: -
v_call: TRBV7-2
j_call: TRBJ1-2
cdr3_length: 13
cdr3_nt: TGTGCCAGCAGCCTAGACGGGAACTATGGCTACACCTTC
cdr3_aa: CASSLDGNYGYTF